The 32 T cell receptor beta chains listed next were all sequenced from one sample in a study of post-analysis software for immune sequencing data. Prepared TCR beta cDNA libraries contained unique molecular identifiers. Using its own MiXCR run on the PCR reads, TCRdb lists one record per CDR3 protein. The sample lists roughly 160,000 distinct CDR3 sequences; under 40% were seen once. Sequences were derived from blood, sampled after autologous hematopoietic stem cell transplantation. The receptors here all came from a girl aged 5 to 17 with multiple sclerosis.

The CDR3 loop is CAIKDYTGYTF. As DNA, the CDR3 is TGTGCCATCAAGGACTACACGGGCTACACCTTC. J is TRBJ1-2 and V is TRBV10-3; D not resolved. The CDR3 spans 11 residues. Germline V gene data show CDR1 as ENHRY and CDR2 as SYGVKD. Deletions cut 7 bases from V and 8 bases from J, with 11 bases between.

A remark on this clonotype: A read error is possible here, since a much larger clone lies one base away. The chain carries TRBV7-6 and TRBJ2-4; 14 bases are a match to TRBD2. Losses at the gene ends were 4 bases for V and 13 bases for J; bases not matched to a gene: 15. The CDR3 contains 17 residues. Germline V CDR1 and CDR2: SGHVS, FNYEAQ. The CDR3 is CASSSGTSGSSGYVQYF. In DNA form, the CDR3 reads TGTGCCAGCAGCTCCGGGACTAGCGGGAGTTCAGGCTACGTGCAGTACTTC.

The CDR3 loop is CASSKGQGSSYEQYF. In nucleotides, the CDR3 is TGCGCCAGCAGCAAGGGACAGGGATCGTCCTACGAGCAGTACTTC. The chain joins TRBV5-1 to TRBJ2-7; 9 nucleotides match TRBD1. This CDR3 has 15 residues. V was pared by 4 bases and J by 1 base, with 6 bases of the junction left unmatched. The germline V gene has CDR1 SGHRS and CDR2 YFSETQ.

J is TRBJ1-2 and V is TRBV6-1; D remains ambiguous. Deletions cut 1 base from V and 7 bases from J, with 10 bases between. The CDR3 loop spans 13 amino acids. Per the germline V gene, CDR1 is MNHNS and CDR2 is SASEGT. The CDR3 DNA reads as TGTGCCAGCAGTGAAGGGAGGGCGTCTGGCTACACCTTC. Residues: CASSEGRASGYTF.

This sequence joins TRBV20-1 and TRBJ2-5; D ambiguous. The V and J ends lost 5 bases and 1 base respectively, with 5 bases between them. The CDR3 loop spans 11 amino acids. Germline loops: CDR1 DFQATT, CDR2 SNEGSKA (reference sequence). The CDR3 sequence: CSAATQETQYF. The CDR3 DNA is TGCAGTGCTGCAACCCAAGAGACCCAGTACTTC.

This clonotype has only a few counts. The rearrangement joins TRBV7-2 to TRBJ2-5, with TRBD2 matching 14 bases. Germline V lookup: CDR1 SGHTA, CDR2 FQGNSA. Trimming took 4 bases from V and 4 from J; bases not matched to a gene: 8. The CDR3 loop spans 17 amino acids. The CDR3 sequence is CASSWRLAGGPGETQYF. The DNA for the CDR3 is TGTGCCAGCAGCTGGAGACTAGCGGGAGGGCCTGGAGAGACCCAGTACTTC.

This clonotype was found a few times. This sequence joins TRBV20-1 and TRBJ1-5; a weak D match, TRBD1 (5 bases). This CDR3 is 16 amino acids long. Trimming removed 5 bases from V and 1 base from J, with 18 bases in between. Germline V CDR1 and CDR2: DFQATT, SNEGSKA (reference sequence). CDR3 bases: TGCAGTGCTCGGTACGGGGGTGGAAGAAGCAATCAGCCCCAGCATTTT. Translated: CSARYGGGRSNQPQHF.

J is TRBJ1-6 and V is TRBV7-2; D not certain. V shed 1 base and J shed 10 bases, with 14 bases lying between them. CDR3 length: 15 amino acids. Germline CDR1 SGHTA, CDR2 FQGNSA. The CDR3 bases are TGTGCCAGCAGCTTAGTATTAGGGTTTGACTCACCCCTCCACTTT. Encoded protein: CASSLVLGFDSPLHF.

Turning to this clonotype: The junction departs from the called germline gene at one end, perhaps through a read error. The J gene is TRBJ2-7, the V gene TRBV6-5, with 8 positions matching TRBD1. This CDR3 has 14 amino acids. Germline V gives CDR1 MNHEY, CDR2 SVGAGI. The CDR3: CTSSANRGSYEQYF. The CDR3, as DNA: TGTACCAGCTCGGCTAACAGGGGGTCCTACGAGCAGTACTTC.

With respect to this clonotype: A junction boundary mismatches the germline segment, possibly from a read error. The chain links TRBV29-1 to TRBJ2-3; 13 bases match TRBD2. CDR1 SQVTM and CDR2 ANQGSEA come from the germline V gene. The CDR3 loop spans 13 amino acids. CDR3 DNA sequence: TGTAGCGTTGGACTAGCGGGAGAAGATACGCAGTATTTT. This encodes CSVGLAGEDTQYF.

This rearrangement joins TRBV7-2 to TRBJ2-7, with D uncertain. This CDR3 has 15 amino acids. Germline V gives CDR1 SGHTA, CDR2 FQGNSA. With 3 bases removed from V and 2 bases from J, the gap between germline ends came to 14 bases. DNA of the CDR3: TGTGCCAGCAGCTTGACTGAGGCCCCTACCTACGAGCAGTACTTC. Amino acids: CASSLTEAPTYEQYF.

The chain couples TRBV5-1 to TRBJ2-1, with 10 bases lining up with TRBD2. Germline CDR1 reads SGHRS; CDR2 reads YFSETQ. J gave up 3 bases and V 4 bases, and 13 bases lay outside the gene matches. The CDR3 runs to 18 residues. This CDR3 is CASSQPVVPSGSYNEQFF. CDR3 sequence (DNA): TGCGCCAGCAGCCAACCCGTCGTCCCTAGCGGGAGCTACAATGAGCAGTTCTTC.

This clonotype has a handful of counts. CDR3 sequence (DNA): TGCGCCAGCAGCTTGGGTGGTGCTGATACGCAGTATTTT. Translated: CASSLGGADTQYF. This rearrangement joins TRBV5-1 to TRBJ2-3; D call uncertain. The ends were cut back, 0 bases at V and 6 bases at J, with 8 bases in the middle. The CDR3 is made up of 13 amino acids. Germline V CDR1 and CDR2: SGHRS, YFSETQ.

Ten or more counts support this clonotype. The CDR3 bases are TGCAGTGCCACCGAGGGGGGGACAGGGGCGGTTGAGCAGTACTTC. Its protein product is CSATEGGTGAVEQYF. The chain combines TRBV20-1 with TRBJ2-5; 10 bases are shared with TRBD1. The CDR3 has 15 amino acids. Trimming took 6 bases from V and 11 from J; bases not matched to a gene: 18. CDR1 is DFQATT, CDR2 SNEGSKA, per germline (reference sequence).

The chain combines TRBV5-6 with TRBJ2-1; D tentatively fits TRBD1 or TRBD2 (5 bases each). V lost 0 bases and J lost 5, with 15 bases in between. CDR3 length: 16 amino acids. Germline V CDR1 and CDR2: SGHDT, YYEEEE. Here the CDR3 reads CASSLAGAFRDNEQFF. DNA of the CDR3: TGTGCCAGCAGCTTGGCCGGGGCCTTCCGCGACAATGAGCAGTTCTTC.

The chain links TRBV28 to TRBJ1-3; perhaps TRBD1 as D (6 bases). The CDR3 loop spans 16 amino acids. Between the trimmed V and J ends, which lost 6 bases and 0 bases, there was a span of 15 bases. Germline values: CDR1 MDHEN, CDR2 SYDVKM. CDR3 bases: TGTGCCAGCAGACGCCGGGACACCCTCTCTGGAAACACCATATATTTT. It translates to CASRRRDTLSGNTIYF. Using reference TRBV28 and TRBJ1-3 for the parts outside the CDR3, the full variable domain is DVKVTQSSRYLVKRTGEKVFLECVQDMDHENMFWYRQDPGLGLRLIYFSYDVKMKEKGDIPEGYSVSREKKERFSLILESASTNQTSMYLCASRRRDTLSGNTIYFGEGSWLTVV.

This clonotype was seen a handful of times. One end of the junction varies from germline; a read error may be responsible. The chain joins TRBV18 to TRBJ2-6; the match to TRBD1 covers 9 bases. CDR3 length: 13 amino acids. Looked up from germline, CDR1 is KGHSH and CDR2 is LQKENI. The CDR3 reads CASSPGTGNVRTF. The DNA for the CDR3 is TGTGCCAGCTCACCCGGGACAGGGAACGTCCGGACTTTC.

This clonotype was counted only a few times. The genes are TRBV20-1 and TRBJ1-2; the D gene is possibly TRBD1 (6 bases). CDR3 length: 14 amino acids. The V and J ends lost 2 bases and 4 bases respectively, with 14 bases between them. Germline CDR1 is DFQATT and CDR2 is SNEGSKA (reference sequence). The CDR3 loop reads CSARPTGFGYGYTF. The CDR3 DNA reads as TGCAGTGCTAGACCGACAGGTTTCGGCTATGGCTACACCTTC.

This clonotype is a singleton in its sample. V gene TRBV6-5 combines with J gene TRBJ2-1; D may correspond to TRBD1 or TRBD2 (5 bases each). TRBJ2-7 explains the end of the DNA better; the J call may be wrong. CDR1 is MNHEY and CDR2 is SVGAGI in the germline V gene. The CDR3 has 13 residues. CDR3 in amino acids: CASREAGYNEQYF. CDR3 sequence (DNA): TGTGCCAGCAGGGAGGCAGGGTACAATGAGCAGTACTTC.

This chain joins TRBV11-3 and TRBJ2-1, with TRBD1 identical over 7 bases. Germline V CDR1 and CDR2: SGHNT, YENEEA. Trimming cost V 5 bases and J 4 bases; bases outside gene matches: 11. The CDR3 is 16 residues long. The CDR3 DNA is TGTGCCAGCAGCCCCCGCACGGGACAGAGATACAATGAGCAGTTCTTC. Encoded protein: CASSPRTGQRYNEQFF.

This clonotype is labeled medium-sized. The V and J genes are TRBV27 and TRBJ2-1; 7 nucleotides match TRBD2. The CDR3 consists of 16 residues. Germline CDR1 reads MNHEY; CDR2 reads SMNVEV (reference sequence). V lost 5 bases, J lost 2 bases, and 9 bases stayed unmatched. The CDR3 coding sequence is TGTGCCAGCAGTCCCATAGCGGGCCTCACCTACAATGAGCAGTTCTTC. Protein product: CASSPIAGLTYNEQFF.

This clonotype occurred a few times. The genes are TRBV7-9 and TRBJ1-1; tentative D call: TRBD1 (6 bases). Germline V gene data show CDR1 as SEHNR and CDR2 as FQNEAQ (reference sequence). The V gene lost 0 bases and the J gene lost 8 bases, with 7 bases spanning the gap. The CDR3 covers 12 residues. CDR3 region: CASSLAGTEAFF. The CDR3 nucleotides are TGTGCCAGCAGCTTAGCCGGGACAGAAGCTTTCTTT.

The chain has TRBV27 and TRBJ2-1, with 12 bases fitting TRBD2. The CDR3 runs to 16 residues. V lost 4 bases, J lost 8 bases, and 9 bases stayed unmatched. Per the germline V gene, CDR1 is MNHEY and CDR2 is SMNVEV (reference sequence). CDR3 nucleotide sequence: TGTGCCAGCAGTTCCCCCCTAGCGGGAGGGCCCCATGAGCAGTTCTTC. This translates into CASSSPLAGGPHEQFF.

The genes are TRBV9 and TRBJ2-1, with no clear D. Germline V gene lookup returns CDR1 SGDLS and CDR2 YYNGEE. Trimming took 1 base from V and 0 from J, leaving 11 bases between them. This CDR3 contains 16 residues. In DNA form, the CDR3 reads TGTGCCAGCAGCGTATGGCGATTGAGCTCCTACAATGAGCAGTTCTTC. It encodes CASSVWRLSSYNEQFF. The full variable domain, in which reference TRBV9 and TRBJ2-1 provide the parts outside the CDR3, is DSGVTQTPKHLITATGQRVTLRCSPRSGDLSVYWYQQSLDQGLQFLIQYYNGEERAKGNILERFSAQQFPDLHSELNLSSLELGDSALYFCASSVWRLSSYNEQFFGPGTRLTVL.

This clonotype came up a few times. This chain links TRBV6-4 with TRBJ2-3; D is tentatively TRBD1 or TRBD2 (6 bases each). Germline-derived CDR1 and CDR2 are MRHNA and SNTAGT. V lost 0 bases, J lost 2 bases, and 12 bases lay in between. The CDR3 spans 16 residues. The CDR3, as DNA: TGTGCCAGCAGTGACTCGGGCGGGACACACACAGATACGCAGTATTTT. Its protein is CASSDSGGTHTDTQYF.

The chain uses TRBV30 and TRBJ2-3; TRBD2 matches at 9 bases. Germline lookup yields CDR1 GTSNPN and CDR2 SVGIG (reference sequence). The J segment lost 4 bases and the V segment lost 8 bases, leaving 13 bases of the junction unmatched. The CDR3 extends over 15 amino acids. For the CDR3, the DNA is TGTGCCAGCAGCCCTTGGCGGGGGGGGGCAGATACGCAGTATTTT. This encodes CASSPWRGGADTQYF.

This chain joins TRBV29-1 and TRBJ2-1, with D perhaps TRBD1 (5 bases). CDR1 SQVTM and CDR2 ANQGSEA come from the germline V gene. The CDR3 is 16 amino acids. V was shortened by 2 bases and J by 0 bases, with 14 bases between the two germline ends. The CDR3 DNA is TGCAGCGTTGAACTCACCAGGACACCCTCCTACAATGAGCAGTTCTTC. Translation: CSVELTRTPSYNEQFF.

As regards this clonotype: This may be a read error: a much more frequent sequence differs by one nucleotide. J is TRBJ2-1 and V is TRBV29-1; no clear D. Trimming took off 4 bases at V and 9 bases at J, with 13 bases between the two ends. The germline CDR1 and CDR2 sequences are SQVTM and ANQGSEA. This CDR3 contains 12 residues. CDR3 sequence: CSVAASSFEQFF. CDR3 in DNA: TGCAGCGTTGCTGCTAGTTCGTTTGAGCAGTTCTTC.

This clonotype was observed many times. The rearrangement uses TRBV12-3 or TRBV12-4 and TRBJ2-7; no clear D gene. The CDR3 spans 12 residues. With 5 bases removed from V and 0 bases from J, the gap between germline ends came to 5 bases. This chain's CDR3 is CASSPHSYEQYF. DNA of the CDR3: TGTGCCAGCAGTCCCCACTCCTACGAGCAGTACTTC.

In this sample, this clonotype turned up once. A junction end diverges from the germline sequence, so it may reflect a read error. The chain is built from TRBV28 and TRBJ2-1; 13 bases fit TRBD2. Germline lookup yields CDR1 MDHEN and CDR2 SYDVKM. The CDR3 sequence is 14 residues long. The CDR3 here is CASSFGTSGNERFF. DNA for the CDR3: TGTGCCAGCAGTTTCGGGACTAGCGGGAATGAGCGGTTCTTC. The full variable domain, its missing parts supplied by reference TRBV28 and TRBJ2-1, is DVKVTQSSRYLVKRTGEKVFLECVQDMDHENMFWYRQDPGLGLRLIYFSYDVKMKEKGDIPEGYSVSREKKERFSLILESASTNQTSMYLCASSFGTSGNERFFGPGTRLTVL.

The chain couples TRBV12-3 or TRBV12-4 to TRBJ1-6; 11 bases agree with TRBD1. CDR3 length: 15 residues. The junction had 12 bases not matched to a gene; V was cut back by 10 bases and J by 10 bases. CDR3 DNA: TGTGCCACCAAATCGGGACAGGGGGTATGGTCACCCCTCCACTTT. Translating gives CATKSGQGVWSPLHF.

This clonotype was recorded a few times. The CDR3: CASSVLGQGKETQYF. CDR3 sequence (DNA): TGCGCCAGCAGCGTATTGGGGCAGGGCAAGGAGACCCAGTACTTC. The chain recombines TRBV5-1 with TRBJ2-5; D perhaps matches TRBD1 (5 bases). Trimming took off 4 bases at V and 5 bases at J, with 18 bases between the two ends. This CDR3 has 15 residues. Germline CDR1 and CDR2: SGHRS and YFSETQ.